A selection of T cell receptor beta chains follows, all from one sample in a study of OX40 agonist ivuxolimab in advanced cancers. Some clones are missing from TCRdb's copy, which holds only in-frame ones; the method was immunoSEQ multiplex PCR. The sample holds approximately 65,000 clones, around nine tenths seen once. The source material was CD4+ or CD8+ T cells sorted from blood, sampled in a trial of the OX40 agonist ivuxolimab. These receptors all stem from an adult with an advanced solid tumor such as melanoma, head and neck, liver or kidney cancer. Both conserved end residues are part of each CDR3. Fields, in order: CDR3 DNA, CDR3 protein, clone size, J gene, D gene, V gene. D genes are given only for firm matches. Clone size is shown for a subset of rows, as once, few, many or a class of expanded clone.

TGTGCCAGCAGTACGACAGGGGGGAACACTGAAGCTTTCTTT	CASSTTGGNTEAFF	NA	TRBJ1-1	TRBD1	TRBV6-1
TGTGCCATCAGTGAGGAGACAGGTTATGGCTACACCTTC	CAISEETGYGYTF	NA	TRBJ1-2	NA	TRBV10-3
TGTGCCATCAGTGGACAGTTAGACTATGGCTACACCTTC	CAISGQLDYGYTF	NA	TRBJ1-2	NA	TRBV10-3
TGTGCCTGGAGACCAGAGGTTCGGTATGGCTACACCTTC	CAWRPEVRYGYTF	NA	TRBJ1-2	NA	TRBV30
TGTGCCAGCAGTTATGACAGGGGGCATCAGCCCCAGCATTTT	CASSYDRGHQPQHF	once	TRBJ1-5	TRBD1	TRBV6-5
TGTGCCAGCAGCGTCGGCGTGGGCAATCAGCCCCAGCATTTT	CASSVGVGNQPQHF	NA	TRBJ1-5	NA	TRBV9
TGTGCCAGCTCAACGGGGCAGAATAGCTACGAGCAGTACTTC	CASSTGQNSYEQYF	NA	TRBJ2-7	NA	TRBV18
TGTGCCAGCTCACCCTCGGGAGAGACCCAGTACTTC	CASSPSGETQYF	NA	TRBJ2-5	NA	TRBV18
TGTGCCTGGGGGACTCAGGGGGATCAGCCCCAGCATTTT	CAWGTQGDQPQHF	NA	TRBJ1-5	TRBD1	TRBV30
TGTGCCAGTAGGCAGCGGGCGGGCTACAACACAGATACGCAGTATTTT	CASRQRAGYNTDTQYF	NA	TRBJ2-3	NA	TRBV19
TGCGCCAGCAGCTTGGGAACAGGCTCATACAATGAGCAGTTCTTC	CASSLGTGSYNEQFF	NA	TRBJ2-1	NA	TRBV5-1
TGTGCTAGTGGTTCGGGATCCCCGGGCGGTCCGCAGTATTTT	CASGSGSPGGPQYF	NA	TRBJ2-3	NA	TRBV12-5
TGTGCCAGCAGCTTGGACACTGAAGCTTTCTTT	CASSLDTEAFF	NA	TRBJ1-1	NA	TRBV5-6
TGCGCCAGCAGCTTGAACGGTGTAGAGAACACTGAAGCTTTCTTT	CASSLNGVENTEAFF	few	TRBJ1-1	NA	TRBV5-1
TGTGCCTGGAGCGAAACCGACAGGGTTCACACCGGGGAGCTGTTTTTT	CAWSETDRVHTGELFF	NA	TRBJ2-2	TRBD1	TRBV30
TGTGCCAGCAGGCCCATAGGACACTTGGGTGAGCAGTACTTC	CASRPIGHLGEQYF	NA	TRBJ2-7	NA	TRBV6-6
TGCGCCAGCAGCTTGACTAGCGGGCCAGATACGCAGTATTTT	CASSLTSGPDTQYF	few	TRBJ2-3	TRBD2	TRBV5-1
TGTGCCAGCAGTTTATTCCGGGGAACGAATCAGCCCCAGCATTTT	CASSLFRGTNQPQHF	NA	TRBJ1-5	NA	TRBV28
TGTGCCAGCAGTGGAGCGGACAATCTGAACACTGAAGCTTTCTTT	CASSGADNLNTEAFF	once	TRBJ1-1	NA	TRBV6-1
TGTGCCAGCAGTGAGCAGCCATATGAAAAACTGTTTTTT	CASSEQPYEKLFF	once	TRBJ1-4	NA	TRBV2
TGTGCCACCAGTAGTGGTAGCGGGAGACCCTACGAGCAGTACTTC	CATSSGSGRPYEQYF	NA	TRBJ2-7	TRBD2	TRBV6-6
TGTGCCAGCAGCCGCCGACAGGCACACTCGACTTCTGGAAACACCATATATTTT	CASSRRQAHSTSGNTIYF	NA	TRBJ1-3	NA	TRBV2
TGTGCCAGCAGTTCCGGAGGGACAGTTGGGAACACTGAAGCTTTCTTT	CASSSGGTVGNTEAFF	NA	TRBJ1-1	TRBD1	TRBV28
TGTGCCAGCAGCCCGGACAGGGGGGACTATGGCTACACCTTC	CASSPDRGDYGYTF	NA	TRBJ1-2	TRBD1	TRBV7-8
TGTGCCAGCAGTTTTAATTCGGGAAGCTCCTACAATGAGCAGTTCTTC	CASSFNSGSSYNEQFF	NA	TRBJ2-1	NA	TRBV6-6
TGTGCCAGCCATATGGGGGACAGCTCCTACGAGCAGTACTTC	CASHMGDSSYEQYF	NA	TRBJ2-7	TRBD1	TRBV6-1
TGTGCCACCAGCGGGCCTTTAAGGGCTGAAGCTTTCTTT	CATSGPLRAEAFF	NA	TRBJ1-1	NA	TRBV15
TGCAGCGTTGGGGGACTAGGCACAGATACGCAGTATTTT	CSVGGLGTDTQYF	once	TRBJ2-3	TRBD2	TRBV29-1
TGCAGCGTTGAAGATCTGGACGCAGATAACTATGGCTACACCTTC	CSVEDLDADNYGYTF	NA	TRBJ1-2	NA	TRBV29-1
TGTGCCAGCAGCTGGGGCGTGAAAGAGACCCAGTACTTC	CASSWGVKETQYF	NA	TRBJ2-5	NA	TRBV5-8